This T cell receptor (beta chain) originates from a study of CD8+CD57+ T cells in acquired aplastic anemia. This clonotype appeared many times. Patients chosen for sequencing had CD8+CD57+ cells that had expanded, as shown by flow cytometry. Every one of the patients had aplastic anemia (severe, acquired). TCR beta VDJ and CDR3 were profiled, and genomic DNA was the template. TCRdb analysed the reads with MiXCR anew, one entry per CDR3 protein. The data hold 400,000 to 600,000 distinct CDR3 sequences, with around a third observed a single time. Trimming left V 2 bases short and J 0 bases short, with 8 bases between. Germline V lookup: CDR1 SNHLY, CDR2 FYNNEI. There are 15 residues in the CDR3.

This TCR was recovered from a human donor with aplastic anemia. This chain joins TRBV2 and TRBJ1-3, with D possibly being TRBD1 (6 bases). Sequencing was done on a sample of sorted CD4+, CD8+, or CD8+CD57+ T cells (not recorded which) from PBMCs. The CDR3 DNA sequence: TGTGCCAGCAGTGAACAGGGGAACTCTGGAAACACCATATATTTT. Translation gives CASSEQGNSGNTIYF.